These 27 T cell receptor beta chains originate from one sample sequenced in a study of T-cell reconstitution after alpha-beta-depleted transplantation in children. This sample's TCRbeta library carried unique molecular identifier barcodes. Via MiXCR, TCRdb re-called the PCR reads, giving one row per CDR3 protein. The sample comprises roughly 180,000 distinct CDR3 sequences, roughly 14% of which are singletons, and about 13% rests with the top ten. Sequences were derived from PBMCs from the stem cell graft donor, sampled from the stem cell graft. These receptors were taken from a human donor who donated a stem cell graft to a child with acute lymphoblastic leukemia.

Worth noting for this clonotype: A much more abundant neighbour one base away suggests this may be a read error. This chain links TRBV13 with TRBJ1-3; D not resolved. V was trimmed by 4 bases and J by 2 bases, leaving 15 bases between them. Germline V gives CDR1 PRHDT, CDR2 FYEKMQ (reference sequence). The CDR3 has 16 amino acids. CDR3 DNA: TGTGCCAGCAGCTCCAGACCAGCGTCTCCTGGAAACACCATATATTTT. Protein: CASSSRPASPGNTIYF.

The sample holds many counts of this clonotype. The genes are TRBV11-2 and TRBJ1-5; weak D call: TRBD1 (6 bases). CDR1 SGHAT and CDR2 FQNNGV come from the germline V gene. The V end lost 3 bases, the J end lost 4 bases, and 10 bases lay between the germline ends. The CDR3 consists of 14 residues. The DNA of the CDR3 is TGTGCCAGCAGCTTGTCTACAGGGAATCAGCCCCAGCATTTT. This sequence encodes CASSLSTGNQPQHF.

This clonotype was observed many times. The chain is built from TRBV25-1 and TRBJ2-1, with 9 positions matching TRBD2. The CDR3 is made up of 17 amino acids. Germline V gene data show CDR1 as MGHDK and CDR2 as SYGVNS. The V segment lost 5 bases and the J segment 1 base; nucleotides outside the gene matches: 9. CDR3 nucleotide sequence: TGTGCCAGCAGTAAGGGGATAGCGGGAGCATCCTACAATGAGCAGTTCTTC. Amino acids: CASSKGIAGASYNEQFF.

The V and J genes are TRBV5-1 and TRBJ2-7; 8 bases are shared with TRBD1. The V gene's germline CDR1 is SGHRS and CDR2 YFSETQ. Losses at the gene ends were 2 bases for V and 7 bases for J; bases not matched to a gene: 5. The CDR3 runs 13 residues. The CDR3 region is CASSFSRDREQYF. For the CDR3, the DNA is TGCGCCAGCAGCTTCTCCCGGGACAGGGAGCAGTACTTC. Based on the CDR3 plus reference TRBV5-1 and TRBJ2-7, the full variable domain is KAGVTQTPRYLIKTRGQQVTLSCSPISGHRSVSWYQQTPGQGLQFLFEYFSETQRNKGNFPGRFSGRQFSNSRSEMNVSTLELGDSALYLCASSFSRDREQYFGPGTRLTVT.

This chain links TRBV27 with TRBJ2-3, with D possibly TRBD2 on 5 matching bases. Germline CDR1 reads MNHEY; CDR2 reads SMNVEV (reference sequence). Deletions cut 6 bases from V and 2 bases from J, with 12 bases between. CDR3 length: 14 residues. This CDR3 is CASSHTRVTDTQYF. The CDR3, as DNA: TGTGCCAGCAGCCATACGAGGGTCACAGATACGCAGTATTTT.

This clonotype was seen many times. Here the CDR3 DNA reads TGTGCCAGCAGCGACCCTTACGAGCAGTACTTC. It codes for CASSDPYEQYF. The J gene is TRBJ2-7, the V gene TRBV12-3 or TRBV12-4; D is ambiguous. This CDR3 spans 11 amino acids. V was shortened by 6 bases and J by 4 bases, with 7 bases between the two germline ends.

This clonotype occurred many times. The chain recombines TRBV3-1 with TRBJ2-1, with a tentative D call TRBD1 (7 bases). Germline CDR1 and CDR2: LGHDT and YNNKEL (reference sequence). The CDR3 loop spans 16 amino acids. The V and J ends lost 2 bases and 5 bases respectively, with 16 bases between them. The CDR3 nucleotides read TGTGCCAGCAGCCAACCATTAGGCAGGGGGGACAATGAGCAGTTCTTC. Protein: CASSQPLGRGDNEQFF.

Worth noting for this clonotype: This sequence may be a read error, since a much larger clone differs from it by one base. The gene calls are TRBV20-1 and TRBJ1-1, with 7 bases lining up with TRBD1. CDR3 length equals 12 residues. Germline assignment: CDR1 DFQATT and CDR2 SNEGSKA (reference sequence). The chain's CDR3 is CSAMGGGWKASF. CDR3 coding DNA: TGCAGTGCTATGGGAGGGGGCTGGAAAGCTTCCTTT.

This clonotype was seen ten or more times. V is TRBV28 and J is TRBJ1-5; D unclear. V was clipped by 4 bases and J by 5 bases, with 9 bases between them. This CDR3 is 13 amino acids long. CDR1 MDHEN and CDR2 SYDVKM come from the germline V gene. This chain's CDR3 is CASSSGRYQPQHF. The CDR3 nucleotides read TGTGCCAGCAGTTCCGGCAGGTATCAGCCCCAGCATTTT.

Note on this clonotype: A junction end diverges from the germline sequence, so it may reflect a read error. The chain uses TRBV18 and TRBJ2-5; weak D call: TRBD1 (5 bases). Germline values: CDR1 KGHSH, CDR2 LQKENI. This CDR3 comprises 15 residues. The CDR3 sequence is CASSLISGREETHYF. Written as DNA, the CDR3 is TGTGCCAGCTCGCTCATATCCGGCAGGGAAGAGACCCACTACTTC.

This clonotype was recorded many times. This chain uses TRBV5-1 with TRBJ2-3; no firm D call. Germline V lookup: CDR1 SGHRS, CDR2 YFSETQ. The germline V and J ends were trimmed by 4 bases and 6 bases, with 18 bases remaining between them. This CDR3 contains 15 residues. The CDR3 DNA reads TGCGCCAGCAGCCCCCTGGCGGTACGAAGCGATACGCAGTATTTT. Translation gives CASSPLAVRSDTQYF.

J is TRBJ2-3 and V is TRBV5-1; TRBD2 matches at 11 bases. The germline CDR1 and CDR2 sequences are SGHRS and YFSETQ. The CDR3 is 16 amino acids. The ends lost 1 base at V and 6 bases at J; junction bases unmatched: 7. CDR3 amino acids: CASSLRSGRAADTQYF. Written as DNA, the CDR3 is TGCGCCAGCAGCTTGCGTAGCGGGAGGGCCGCTGATACGCAGTATTTT. Full variable domain (missing parts from reference TRBV5-1 and TRBJ2-3): KAGVTQTPRYLIKTRGQQVTLSCSPISGHRSVSWYQQTPGQGLQFLFEYFSETQRNKGNFPGRFSGRQFSNSRSEMNVSTLELGDSALYLCASSLRSGRAADTQYFGPGTRLTVL.

The table lists this clonotype with many counts. The chain joins TRBV5-1 to TRBJ1-2; TRBD1 aligns across 7 bases. CDR1 is SGHRS, CDR2 YFSETQ, per germline. V gave up 3 bases and J gave up 8 bases; unmatched junction bases: 10. The CDR3 has 14 residues. CDR3 nucleotides: TGCGCCAGCAGCTACCGACAGGGTACGGGCGGCTACACCTTC. This codes for CASSYRQGTGGYTF. The full variable domain, completed using reference TRBV5-1 and TRBJ1-2, is KAGVTQTPRYLIKTRGQQVTLSCSPISGHRSVSWYQQTPGQGLQFLFEYFSETQRNKGNFPGRFSGRQFSNSRSEMNVSTLELGDSALYLCASSYRQGTGGYTFGSGTRLTVV.

The sample holds many counts of this clonotype. CDR3 amino acids: CSVLTQGGNRAFF. The CDR3 DNA reads as TGCAGCGTTCTCACACAGGGCGGTAATCGAGCTTTCTTT. This rearrangement joins TRBV29-1 to TRBJ1-1, with D tentatively TRBD1 (6 bases). From germline, CDR1 is SQVTM and CDR2 ANQGSEA. CDR3 length equals 13 residues. V shed 5 bases and J shed 10 bases, with 20 bases lying between them.

This clonotype was counted at least ten times. The J gene is TRBJ2-7, the V gene TRBV5-1; no definite D call. Trimming shortened V by 2 bases and J by 0 bases, and 6 bases separated the two germline ends. Germline lookup yields CDR1 SGHRS and CDR2 YFSETQ. The CDR3 sequence is 13 residues long. This chain's CDR3 is CASSFGGSYEQYF. The CDR3 DNA sequence: TGCGCCAGCAGCTTCGGCGGCTCCTACGAGCAGTACTTC.

This clonotype showed up many times. The chain combines TRBV12-3 or TRBV12-4 with TRBJ2-3; 8 bases map to TRBD2. The CDR3 loop spans 16 amino acids. Unmatched junction bases numbered 8, after V lost 6 bases and J lost 0 bases. The CDR3 protein is CASRPGTRHSTDTQYF. In nucleotides, the CDR3 is TGTGCCAGCAGGCCCGGGACTAGGCATAGCACAGATACGCAGTATTTT.

This clonotype was counted ten times or more. This chain joins TRBV7-2 and TRBJ2-7; a possible D gene is TRBD1 (5 bases). The germline V gene has CDR1 SGHTA and CDR2 FQGNSA. This CDR3 is built from 15 residues. V lost 5 bases and J 2 bases, leaving 16 bases between the germline ends. CDR3 loop: CASSGAIVVAYEQYF. Here the CDR3 DNA reads TGTGCCAGCAGCGGGGCTATTGTGGTCGCCTACGAGCAGTACTTC.

This clonotype was recorded at least ten times. The V call is TRBV28, the J call TRBJ2-7, with 9 bases aligning to TRBD2. The germline V gene encodes CDR1 MDHEN and CDR2 SYDVKM. J was trimmed by 5 bases and V by 3 bases; bases with no gene match: 11. This CDR3 has 16 residues. The CDR3, as DNA: TGTGCCAGCAGTTTTATCCCCGGGACTAGCCGTGACGAGCAGTACTTC. The encoded protein is CASSFIPGTSRDEQYF.

The CDR3 region has the DNA TGTGCCAGCAGTTTAGTCCAAGATGGCTACACCTTC. Translated, it gives CASSLVQDGYTF. This rearrangement joins TRBV12-3 or TRBV12-4 to TRBJ1-2; D gene uncertain. V lost 1 base to trimming and J lost 6 bases, with 6 bases between them. This CDR3 comprises 12 residues.

The chain joins TRBV28 to TRBJ2-5; D uncertain. Trimming removed 7 bases at V and 1 base at J, with 13 bases between. CDR1 MDHEN and CDR2 SYDVKM come from the germline V gene. The CDR3 is made up of 14 amino acids. DNA of the CDR3: TGTGCCAGCAACGACCCTGGGCTCCAAGAGACCCAGTACTTC. This translates into CASNDPGLQETQYF. Drawing the rest from reference TRBV28 and TRBJ2-5, the complete variable domain is DVKVTQSSRYLVKRTGEKVFLECVQDMDHENMFWYRQDPGLGLRLIYFSYDVKMKEKGDIPEGYSVSREKKERFSLILESASTNQTSMYLCASNDPGLQETQYFGPGTRLLVL.

This clonotype appeared many times. This chain joins TRBV10-2 and TRBJ2-7; D might be TRBD1 (5 bases). The CDR3 covers 15 residues. Germline CDR1 and CDR2: WSHSY and SAAADI. Trimming removed 0 bases at V and 9 bases at J, with 18 bases between. Here the CDR3 DNA reads TGCGCCAGCAGTGAGTCGACTCGGAACCCAAGGGGGCAGTACTTC. Translated, it gives CASSESTRNPRGQYF.

This clonotype was recorded at least ten times. The chain recombines TRBV5-1 with TRBJ2-1; D call uncertain. The CDR3 is 21 residues long. Germline V gives CDR1 SGHRS, CDR2 YFSETQ. Deletions cut 2 bases from V and 0 bases from J, with 27 bases between. Here the CDR3 DNA reads TGCGCCAGCAGCTTCCCAAACTTCTCTATCGAATCCCTGAGCTCCTACAATGAGCAGTTCTTC. Translation: CASSFPNFSIESLSSYNEQFF.

The sample holds many counts of this clonotype. This chain uses TRBV5-1 with TRBJ2-1; TRBD2 aligns across 8 bases. Germline trimming cut 5 bases from V and 4 bases from J; bases unmatched to any gene: 11. CDR3 length: 16 amino acids. CDR1 and CDR2 from the germline V gene are SGHRS and YFSETQ. The CDR3 spells CASSRGTSGLYNEQFF. Here the CDR3 DNA reads TGCGCCAGCAGTAGAGGAACTAGCGGATTGTACAATGAGCAGTTCTTC.

This clonotype was counted at least ten times. The gene calls are TRBV20-1 and TRBJ1-5; D possibly corresponds to TRBD1 (6 bases). The CDR3 has 17 residues. V lost 4 bases, J lost 6 bases, and 25 bases lay in between. Germline loops: CDR1 DFQATT, CDR2 SNEGSKA (reference sequence). As DNA, the CDR3 is TGCAGTGCTACCGGACAGAAGCGGGACGCGGTCGGTCAGCCCCAGCATTTT. As protein: CSATGQKRDAVGQPQHF.

Points on this clonotype: Its ends do not fully match the called genes, so a read error is possible. The rearrangement links TRBV7-6 to TRBJ2-2; 7 positions agree with TRBD2. Germline loops: CDR1 SGHVS, CDR2 FNYEAQ. The CDR3 has 16 amino acids. The CDR3 DNA sequence: TGTGCCAGCAGCTTAGCTCCGGGAGGCAACACCGGGGACCTGTTTTTT. Protein: CASSLAPGGNTGDLFF.

This clonotype was seen only a few times. The chain has TRBV20-1 and TRBJ2-2, with 7 bases fitting TRBD1. Germline-derived CDR1 and CDR2 are DFQATT and SNEGSKA (reference sequence). The CDR3 consists of 13 residues. Trimming removed 4 bases from V and 4 bases from J; junction bases left unmatched: 3. The DNA of the CDR3 is TGCAGTGCTATCGGGACAGCCACCGGGGAGCTGTTTTTT. Protein product: CSAIGTATGELFF.

Only one count was recorded for this clonotype. CDR3 bases: TGTGCCAGCACCGGGACTAGCGGAGGTCTGGGGGAGCAGTACTTC. Its protein product is CASTGTSGGLGEQYF. The gene calls are TRBV2 and TRBJ2-7; 11 bases align to TRBD2. J gave up 7 bases and V 7 bases, and 12 bases lay outside the gene matches. The CDR3 covers 15 residues. Per germline, CDR1 SNHLY and CDR2 FYNNEI.